The 3 T cell receptor beta chains presented below share a single source sample, sequenced in a study of OX40 agonist ivuxolimab in advanced cancers. Method: immunoSEQ multiplex PCR; TCRdb's copy keeps in-frame clones and lacks some. This table holds more than 45,000 clones, about 85% found once. The sample consisted of CD4+ or CD8+ T cells sorted from blood, taken in a trial of the OX40 agonist ivuxolimab. These receptors came from an adult with an advanced solid tumor such as melanoma, head and neck, liver or kidney cancer.

The rearrangement uses TRBV11-2 and TRBJ2-7, with D perhaps TRBD1 (5 bases). The germline CDR1 and CDR2 sequences are SGHAT and FQNNGV. V lost 2 bases and J 2 bases, leaving 10 bases between the germline ends. The CDR3 contains 14 residues. As DNA, the CDR3 is TGTGCCAGCAGCTTACGGGTGGGGCCCTACGAGCAGTACTTC. Translation gives CASSLRVGPYEQYF.

J is TRBJ2-5 and V is TRBV19; unclear D gene. The CDR3 has 13 residues. Trimming pared 4 bases from V and 5 bases from J, leaving 11 bases between. CDR1 and CDR2 (germline): LNHDA, SQIVND (reference sequence). Written as DNA, the CDR3 is TGTGCCAGTAGTAAAAACCCCAGGGAGACCCAGTACTTC. Its translation is CASSKNPRETQYF.

This chain uses TRBV7-2 with TRBJ2-7; TRBD2 matches at 9 bases. Germline V gene lookup returns CDR1 SGHTA and CDR2 FQGNSA. This CDR3 is built from 15 residues. The J segment lost 3 bases and the V segment lost 5 bases, leaving 8 bases of the junction unmatched. CDR3 coding DNA: TGTGCCAGCAGCCCGGAGGGTAGCGGGAGCTACGAGCAGTACTTC. This codes for CASSPEGSGSYEQYF.